These 21 T cell receptor beta chains share one sample of origin, sequenced in a study of blood T cell repertoires in COVID-19. TCRdb keeps only in-frame clones here, not all; method: immunoSEQ multiplex PCR. The sample comprises tens of thousands of clones, approximately 88% of which are singletons, and about 2.9% rests with the top ten. The sample was peripheral blood. Source of these receptors: a middle-aged man with active COVID-19.

This chain uses TRBV7-2 with TRBJ1-1; D is unresolved. This CDR3 contains 13 residues. V was shortened by 6 bases and J by 7 bases, with 15 bases between the two germline ends. Germline V gene data show CDR1 as SGHTA and CDR2 as FQGNSA. The CDR3 loop reads CASSHRGRNEAFF. The CDR3 nucleotides read TGTGCCAGCAGTCACAGAGGGCGGAATGAAGCTTTCTTT.

This chain joins TRBV28 and TRBJ1-5; no reliable D call. V was trimmed by 3 bases and J by 7 bases, leaving 13 bases between them. This CDR3 is 14 amino acids long. Germline V gene sequence: CDR1 MDHEN, CDR2 SYDVKM. This chain's CDR3 is CASSFVGAEQPQHF. CDR3 nucleotide sequence: TGTGCCAGCAGTTTCGTGGGTGCGGAACAGCCCCAGCATTTT.

This clone has a single count. The chain joins TRBV6-5 to TRBJ2-5; D gene unclear. V dropped 2 bases and J dropped 1 base, with 5 bases sitting between them. The CDR3 sequence is 13 residues long. Germline V gene lookup returns CDR1 MNHEY and CDR2 SVGAGI. The CDR3 here is CASSYLSQETQYF. CDR3 nucleotide sequence: TGTGCCAGCAGTTACCTAAGCCAAGAGACCCAGTACTTC.

The V call is TRBV7-9, the J call TRBJ2-7; TRBD1 aligns across 8 bases. The CDR3 loop spans 14 amino acids. Germline-derived CDR1 and CDR2 are SEHNR and FQNEAQ (reference sequence). V dropped 0 bases and J dropped 7; count of bases not matched to a gene: 5. This CDR3 reads CASSLARGREEQYV. DNA for the CDR3: TGTGCCAGCAGCTTAGCCAGGGGGCGCGAGGAGCAGTACGTC.

This chain connects TRBV5-1 to TRBJ1-2; D unclear. Trimming pared 0 bases from V and 6 bases from J, leaving 12 bases between. The germline V gene encodes CDR1 SGHRS and CDR2 YFSETQ. The CDR3 sequence is 14 residues long. This chain's CDR3 is CASSLALVSDGYTF. The DNA of the CDR3 is TGCGCCAGCAGCTTGGCTTTGGTCTCAGATGGCTACACCTTC. The whole variable domain, filled in from reference TRBV5-1 and TRBJ1-2, reads KAGVTQTPRYLIKTRGQQVTLSCSPISGHRSVSWYQQTPGQGLQFLFEYFSETQRNKGNFPGRFSGRQFSNSRSEMNVSTLELGDSALYLCASSLALVSDGYTFGSGTRLTVV.

This chain uses TRBV30 with TRBJ1-2; D is perhaps TRBD1 (6 bases). The CDR3 runs to 13 residues. V lost 1 base and J lost 8, with 14 bases in between. Germline V gene data show CDR1 as GTSNPN and CDR2 as SVGIG (reference sequence). The CDR3 loop reads CAWSETGFEGYTF. For the CDR3, the DNA is TGTGCCTGGAGTGAAACAGGGTTTGAGGGCTACACCTTC.

The rearrangement links TRBV19 to TRBJ1-1; 7 bases map to TRBD1. The junction had 5 bases not matched to a gene; V was cut back by 5 bases and J by 2 bases. Germline-derived CDR1 and CDR2 are LNHDA and SQIVND (reference sequence). This CDR3 is built from 14 residues. CDR3 loop: CASSVGTVNTEAFF. The CDR3 nucleotides are TGTGCCAGTAGTGTCGGGACAGTAAACACTGAAGCTTTCTTT.

This clone was seen more than once but under ten times. The V gene is TRBV7-9, the J gene TRBJ2-2; TRBD2 agrees at 7 bases. CDR1 and CDR2 from the germline V gene are SEHNR and FQNEAQ (reference sequence). Losses at the gene ends were 5 bases for V and 0 bases for J; bases not matched to a gene: 3. The CDR3 loop spans 15 amino acids. This chain's CDR3 is CASSLSGANTGELFF. CDR3 DNA sequence: TGTGCCAGCAGCCTCAGCGGGGCGAACACCGGGGAGCTGTTTTTT.

The chain is built from TRBV7-8 and TRBJ1-4, with TRBD1 as a possible D gene (5 bases). From germline, CDR1 is SGHVS and CDR2 FQNEAQ. Trimming cost V 2 bases and J 4 bases, with 17 bases left between them. This CDR3 spans 17 amino acids. The CDR3 nucleotides read TGTGCCAGCAGCTTAAGGCCGCTGCAGGGAATTAATGAAAAACTGTTTTTT. The encoded protein is CASSLRPLQGINEKLFF.

The J gene is TRBJ2-7, the V gene TRBV6-5, with D perhaps TRBD1 (6 bases). V shed 4 bases and J shed 4 bases, with 20 bases lying between them. The CDR3 loop spans 16 amino acids. The germline CDR1 and CDR2 sequences are MNHEY and SVGAGI. CDR3 coding DNA: TGTGCCAGCAGTTCCAGCCTCAGGGGCCCCGGATACGAGCAGTACTTC. Protein sequence: CASSSSLRGPGYEQYF.

J is TRBJ1-6 and V is TRBV6-4; tentatively, D is TRBD1 (6 bases). The CDR3 length is 14 residues. CDR1 is MRHNA, CDR2 SNTAGT, per germline. V gave up 8 bases and J gave up 8 bases, with 16 bases separating them. The CDR3 DNA follows: TGTGCCAGCGCCCTCAGGGGTACGGATTCACCCCTCCACTTT. Protein product: CASALRGTDSPLHF.

V and J are TRBV7-8 and TRBJ1-5; no clear D. CDR1 and CDR2 (germline): SGHVS, FQNEAQ. The germline V and J ends were trimmed by 3 bases and 0 bases, with 9 bases remaining between them. The CDR3 has 15 residues. The CDR3 sequence is CASSLTQNSNQPQHF. CDR3 nucleotides: TGTGCCAGCAGCTTGACTCAAAATAGCAATCAGCCCCAGCATTTT. Together with reference TRBV7-8 and TRBJ1-5, the CDR3 gives the full variable domain: GAGVSQSPRYKVAKRGQDVALRCDPISGHVSLFWYQQALGQGPEFLTYFQNEAQLDKSGLPSDRFFAERPEGSVSTLKIQRTQQEDSAVYLCASSLTQNSNQPQHFGDGTRLSIL.

The chain carries TRBV5-1 and TRBJ1-6; unclear D gene. The germline V gene has CDR1 SGHRS and CDR2 YFSETQ. The CDR3 runs 15 residues. V lost 7 bases to trimming and J lost 4 bases, with 15 bases between them. The CDR3 sequence is CASAPELVYNSPLHF. DNA of the CDR3: TGCGCCAGCGCCCCCGAGCTGGTTTATAATTCACCCCTCCACTTT.

The chain carries TRBV6-5 and TRBJ2-3; 8 bases map to TRBD1. This CDR3 comprises 13 residues. The germline gives CDR1 MNHEY, CDR2 SVGAGI. The V gene end was trimmed by 0 bases and the J gene end by 9 bases; junction bases not matched to a gene: 2. CDR3 DNA sequence: TGTGCCAGCAGTTACTCGGACAGGGACACGCAGTATTTT. Protein sequence: CASSYSDRDTQYF.

V and J are TRBV5-6 and TRBJ2-1, with 8 bases that match TRBD2. CDR3 size: 15 residues. Germline-derived CDR1 and CDR2 are SGHDT and YYEEEE. Trimming took 1 base from V and 7 from J; bases not matched to a gene: 7. CDR3 region: CASSLMGGGTNEQFF. The CDR3 DNA reads TGTGCCAGCAGCTTGATGGGCGGGGGGACGAATGAGCAGTTCTTC. The whole variable domain, filled in from reference TRBV5-6 and TRBJ2-1, reads DAGVTQSPTHLIKTRGQQVTLRCSPKSGHDTVSWYQQALGQGPQFIFQYYEEEERQRGNFPDRFSGHQFPNYSSELNVNALLLGDSALYLCASSLMGGGTNEQFFGPGTRLTVL.

This clone was seen only a few times. V and J are TRBV9 and TRBJ1-1; 10 bases are a match to TRBD1. V was pared by 4 bases and J by 11 bases, with 14 bases of the junction left unmatched. CDR3 length equals 15 residues. The germline V gene has CDR1 SGDLS and CDR2 YYNGEE. Here the CDR3 DNA reads TGTGCCAGCAGCTCTTGGACAGGGGGAACGATAAGGGCTTTCTTT. It encodes CASSSWTGGTIRAFF.

This chain links TRBV11-2 with TRBJ2-2; D remains unclear. Trimming stripped 2 bases from V and 4 bases from J, with 11 bases between. The CDR3 loop spans 15 amino acids. In germline, CDR1 is SGHAT, CDR2 FQNNGV. The CDR3 loop reads CASSLLLGSTGELFF. The CDR3 DNA sequence: TGTGCCAGCAGCTTACTTCTAGGTAGCACCGGGGAGCTGTTTTTT.

This rearrangement joins TRBV3-1 (or the pseudogene TRBV3-2) to TRBJ2-3, with D maybe TRBD1 (5 bases). V lost 2 bases to trimming and J lost 6 bases, with 9 bases between them. CDR3 length equals 13 residues. CDR1 and CDR2 from the germline V gene are LGHDT and YNNKEL (reference sequence). The chain's CDR3 is CASSQPKGDTQYF. Written as DNA, the CDR3 is TGTGCCAGCAGCCAACCGAAGGGGGATACGCAGTATTTT.

The chain carries TRBV12-3 or TRBV12-4 and TRBJ2-1; D possibly corresponds to TRBD2 (7 bases). V was shortened by 3 bases and J by 12 bases, with 12 bases between the two germline ends. The CDR3 totals 12 residues. The DNA for the CDR3 is TGTGCCAGCAGTTTGGGGGGGCGAGTGCAGTTCTTC. Protein product: CASSLGGRVQFF.

The rearrangement uses TRBV20-1 and TRBJ2-1; 7 nucleotides match TRBD1. After removal of 3 bases from V and 5 bases from J, the junction contained 7 bases not matched to a gene. The CDR3 consists of 14 residues. Germline assignment: CDR1 DFQATT and CDR2 SNEGSKA (reference sequence). The CDR3 region is CSASRQGVNNEQFF. The CDR3 DNA is TGCAGTGCTAGTAGACAGGGAGTAAACAATGAGCAGTTCTTC.

The chain employs TRBV20-1 and TRBJ1-2; D is undetermined. Germline V gene lookup returns CDR1 DFQATT and CDR2 SNEGSKA (reference sequence). CDR3 size: 9 residues. With 5 bases removed from V and 5 bases from J, the gap between germline ends came to 3 bases. The CDR3 here is CSALYGYTF. DNA of the CDR3: TGCAGTGCTCTTTATGGCTACACCTTC.